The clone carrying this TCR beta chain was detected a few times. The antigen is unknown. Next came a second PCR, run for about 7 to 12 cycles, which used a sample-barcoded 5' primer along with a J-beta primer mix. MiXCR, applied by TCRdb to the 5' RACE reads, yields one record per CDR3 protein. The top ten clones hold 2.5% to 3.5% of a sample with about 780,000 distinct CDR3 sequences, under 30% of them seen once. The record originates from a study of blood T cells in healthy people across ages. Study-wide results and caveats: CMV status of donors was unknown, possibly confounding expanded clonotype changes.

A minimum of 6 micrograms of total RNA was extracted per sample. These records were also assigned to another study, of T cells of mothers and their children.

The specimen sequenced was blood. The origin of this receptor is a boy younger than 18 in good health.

As DNA, the CDR3 is TGTGCCAGCAGCCCTTCCTCCGGGACAGGGGGCGGCTATGGCTACACCTTC. The encoded protein is CASSPSSGTGGGYGYTF. The chain couples TRBV3-1 to TRBJ1-2; 12 nucleotides agree with TRBD1. The CDR3 totals 17 residues. Germline lookup yields CDR1 LGHDT and CDR2 YNNKEL (reference sequence). The V segment lost 4 bases and the J segment 4 bases; nucleotides outside the gene matches: 10.